Presented here are 3 T cell receptor beta chains from one specimen sequenced in a study of human T cells and chemical hapten exposure. As for time point: pre-sensitization, week 0. The treatment here: therapeutic diphenylcyclopropenone sensitization with weekly scalp DPC. TCRdb re-called the RACE reads with MiXCR, one entry per CDR3 protein. The sample has about 39,000 distinct CDR3 sequences, 12% seen once. The sample was whole blood, taken in connection with sensitization to the hapten diphenylcyclopropenone (DPC). The receptors originated from a woman under 40 with alopecia areata. Some clones in this sample may be carry-over from other donors' samples.

The chain employs TRBV7-8 and TRBJ1-5; the D gene is possibly TRBD1 (5 bases). The CDR3 contains 15 residues. CDR1 and CDR2 from the germline V gene are SGHVS and FQNEAQ. Trimming cost V 3 bases and J 4 bases, with 13 bases left between them. The CDR3 spells CASSLDTPPNQPQHF. The CDR3 DNA reads TGTGCCAGCAGCTTGGACACCCCACCGAATCAGCCCCAGCATTTT. The full variable domain, rest sourced from reference TRBV7-8 and TRBJ1-5, is GAGVSQSPRYKVAKRGQDVALRCDPISGHVSLFWYQQALGQGPEFLTYFQNEAQLDKSGLPSDRFFAERPEGSVSTLKIQRTQQEDSAVYLCASSLDTPPNQPQHFGDGTRLSIL.

The table lists this clonotype with a count of one. The rearrangement uses TRBV28 and TRBJ2-5; either TRBD1 or TRBD2 may supply D (5 bases each). Deletions cut 2 bases from V and 4 bases from J, with 11 bases between. The CDR3 extends over 14 amino acids. Germline values: CDR1 MDHEN, CDR2 SYDVKM. The CDR3 spells CASSLEGFGETQYF. CDR3 coding DNA: TGTGCCAGCAGTTTAGAGGGGTTTGGAGAGACCCAGTACTTC.

This clonotype was seen more than once but under ten times. The rearrangement joins TRBV10-3 to TRBJ2-5; possibly TRBD1 for D (6 bases). This CDR3 is 13 amino acids long. Per germline, CDR1 ENHRY and CDR2 SYGVKD. V was shortened by 6 bases and J by 0 bases, with 8 bases between the two germline ends. The CDR3 loop reads CAIRGHDQETQYF. CDR3 DNA sequence: TGTGCCATCAGGGGACATGACCAAGAGACCCAGTACTTC.